One sample yielded the 7 T cell receptor beta chains listed below, sequenced in a study of cytomegalovirus exposure and HLA in healthy donors. PCR involved 60 Vbeta and 13 Jbeta primers. Profiled with immunoSEQ multiplex PCR; TCRdb holds only in-frame clones, not every one. The table lists some 190,000 clones, about 82% of them singletons. Sample: PBMCs. These receptors were taken from a man younger than 35 in good health and CMV-seronegative.

The V gene is TRBV4-1, the J gene TRBJ2-7, with TRBD2 matching 9 bases. Germline lookup yields CDR1 MGHRA and CDR2 YSYEKL. The CDR3 length is 15 residues. V was clipped by 0 bases and J by 4 bases; unmatched bases: 4. The CDR3 coding sequence is TGCGCCAGCAGCCAAGAGTCTACTAGCGGGTACGAGCAGTACTTC. Amino acid sequence: CASSQESTSGYEQYF.

The chain uses TRBV28 and TRBJ1-5, with D possibly TRBD1 on 6 matching bases. This CDR3 spans 16 amino acids. Germline-derived CDR1 and CDR2 are MDHEN and SYDVKM. V shed 5 bases and J shed 7 bases, with 21 bases lying between them. The CDR3 DNA follows: TGTGCCAGCAGTACCGAGGGGGGGGCGGAAGGACAGCCCCAGCATTTT. Translated, it gives CASSTEGGAEGQPQHF.

The chain combines TRBV9 with TRBJ1-2, with 8 bases aligning to TRBD1. Unmatched junction bases numbered 7, after V lost 0 bases and J lost 0 bases. The germline CDR1 and CDR2 sequences are SGDLS and YYNGEE. This CDR3 has 17 residues. DNA of the CDR3: TGTGCCAGCAGCGTAGTAGGACAGGGTACTTCTAACTATGGCTACACCTTC. Its translation is CASSVVGQGTSNYGYTF. The full variable domain, rest sourced from reference TRBV9 and TRBJ1-2, is DSGVTQTPKHLITATGQRVTLRCSPRSGDLSVYWYQQSLDQGLQFLIQYYNGEERAKGNILERFSAQQFPDLHSELNLSSLELGDSALYFCASSVVGQGTSNYGYTFGSGTRLTVV.

The rearrangement links TRBV5-1 to TRBJ2-3; D remains unclear. Trimming took 5 bases from V and 3 from J, leaving 10 bases between them. The length of the CDR3 is 13 residues. The germline CDR1 and CDR2 sequences are SGHRS and YFSETQ. In DNA, the CDR3 is TGCGCCAGCAGTCGAGAATATACAGATACGCAGTATTTT. This sequence encodes CASSREYTDTQYF.

J is TRBJ1-3 and V is TRBV5-1, with 7 bases aligning to TRBD1. V lost 3 bases to trimming and J lost 2 bases; unmatched junction nucleotides: 8. CDR3 size: 16 residues. From germline, CDR1 is SGHRS and CDR2 YFSETQ. The CDR3 here is CASSYTGQQTGNTIYF. In DNA form, the CDR3 reads TGCGCCAGCAGCTATACGGGACAGCAGACTGGAAACACCATATATTTT. Drawing the rest from reference TRBV5-1 and TRBJ1-3, the complete variable domain is KAGVTQTPRYLIKTRGQQVTLSCSPISGHRSVSWYQQTPGQGLQFLFEYFSETQRNKGNFPGRFSGRQFSNSRSEMNVSTLELGDSALYLCASSYTGQQTGNTIYFGEGSWLTVV.

This chain connects TRBV7-3 to TRBJ2-2, with 12 bases aligning to TRBD2. CDR1 SGHTA and CDR2 FQGTGA come from the germline V gene. The CDR3 has 17 residues. With V trimmed by 3 bases and J by 2 bases, 4 bases remained unmatched. CDR3 in DNA: TGTGCCAGCAGCTTCCTAGCGGGGGGGATAAACACCGGGGAGCTGTTTTTT. Translated: CASSFLAGGINTGELFF. Based on the CDR3 plus reference TRBV7-3 and TRBJ2-2, the full variable domain is GAGVSQTPSNKVTEKGKYVELRCDPISGHTALYWYRQSLGQGPEFLIYFQGTGAADDSGLPNDRFFAVRPEGSVSTLKIQRTERGDSAVYLCASSFLAGGINTGELFFGEGSRLTVL.

The V call is TRBV7-2, the J call TRBJ2-7; D gene uncertain. Germline V CDR1 and CDR2: SGHTA, FQGNSA. CDR3 length equals 13 residues. Trimming removed 2 bases from V and 2 bases from J, with 7 bases in between. The CDR3 protein is CASSLPPPYEQYF. The CDR3 region has the DNA TGTGCCAGCAGCTTACCCCCTCCCTACGAGCAGTACTTC.